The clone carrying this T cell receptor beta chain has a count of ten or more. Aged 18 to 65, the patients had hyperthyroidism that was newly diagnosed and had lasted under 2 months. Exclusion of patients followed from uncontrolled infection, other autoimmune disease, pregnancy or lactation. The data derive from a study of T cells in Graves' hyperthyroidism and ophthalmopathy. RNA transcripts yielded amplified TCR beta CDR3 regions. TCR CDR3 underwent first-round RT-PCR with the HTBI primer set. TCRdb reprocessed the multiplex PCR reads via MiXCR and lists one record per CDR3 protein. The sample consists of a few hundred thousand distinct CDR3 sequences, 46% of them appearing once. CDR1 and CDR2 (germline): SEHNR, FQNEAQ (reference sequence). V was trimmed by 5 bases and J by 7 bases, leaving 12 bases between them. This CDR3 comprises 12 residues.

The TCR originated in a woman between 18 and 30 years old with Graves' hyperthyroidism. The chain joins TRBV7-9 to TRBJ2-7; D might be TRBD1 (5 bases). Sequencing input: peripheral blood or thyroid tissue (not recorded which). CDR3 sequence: CASSGKGKEQYF. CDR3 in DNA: TGTGCCAGCAGCGGCAAGGGGAAGGAGCAGTACTTC.